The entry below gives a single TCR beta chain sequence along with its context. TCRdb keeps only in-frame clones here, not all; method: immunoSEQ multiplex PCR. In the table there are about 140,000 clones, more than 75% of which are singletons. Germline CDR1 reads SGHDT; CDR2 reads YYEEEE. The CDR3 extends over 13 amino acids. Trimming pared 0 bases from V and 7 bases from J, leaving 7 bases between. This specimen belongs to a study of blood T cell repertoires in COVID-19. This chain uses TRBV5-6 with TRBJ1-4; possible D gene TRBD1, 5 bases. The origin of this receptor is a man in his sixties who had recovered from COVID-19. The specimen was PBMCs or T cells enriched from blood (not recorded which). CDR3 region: CASSLGQIEKLFF. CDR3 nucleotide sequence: TGTGCCAGCAGCTTGGGACAGATTGAAAAACTGTTTTTT.